Shown below are 17 T cell receptor beta chains from a single sample sequenced in a study of blood T cells in healthy people across ages. A second PCR, run for roughly 6 to 11 cycles, used a sample-barcoded 5' primer plus a J-beta primer mix. From the 5' RACE reads, TCRdb called clonotypes with MiXCR, one entry per CDR3 protein. The repertoire consists of around 280,000 distinct CDR3 sequences, with roughly 27% occurring once and the leading ten covering over 25%. Sequencing used blood. The receptors shown here come from a woman aged 70 to 79 in good health.

The chain employs TRBV9 and TRBJ1-3; D remains unclear. Trimming stripped 3 bases from V and 3 bases from J, with 13 bases between. The CDR3 has 15 amino acids. Germline V gives CDR1 SGDLS, CDR2 YYNGEE. The CDR3 protein is CASSASRGLGNTIYF. The CDR3 DNA sequence: TGTGCCAGCAGCGCATCACGCGGGCTTGGAAACACCATATATTTT. Filled out from reference TRBV9 and TRBJ1-3, the complete variable domain reads DSGVTQTPKHLITATGQRVTLRCSPRSGDLSVYWYQQSLDQGLQFLIQYYNGEERAKGNILERFSAQQFPDLHSELNLSSLELGDSALYFCASSASRGLGNTIYFGEGSWLTVV.

The V and J genes are TRBV7-2 and TRBJ2-7; TRBD1 might be the D (6 bases). CDR3 length: 16 amino acids. Trimming cost V 6 bases and J 0 bases, with 18 bases left between them. The germline V gene encodes CDR1 SGHTA and CDR2 FQGNSA. CDR3 bases: TGTGCCAGCAGACCCGACGGGACACCTTACTCCTACGAGCAGTACTTC. Residues: CASRPDGTPYSYEQYF.

This clonotype was picked up a small number of times. The chain uses TRBV13 and TRBJ2-5, with D possibly being TRBD2 (5 bases). The closer fit of TRBJ2-1 to the DNA end suggests the J call may be wrong. The V gene's germline CDR1 is PRHDT and CDR2 FYEKMQ (reference sequence). The length of the CDR3 is 15 residues. CDR3 in DNA: TGTGCCAGCAGCCCCAACCGGGGTTACTACAATGAGCAGTTCTTC. This sequence encodes CASSPNRGYYNEQFF.

This clonotype was found many times. The chain is built from TRBV7-2 and TRBJ2-7, with no clear D. V was cut by 2 bases and J by 6 bases, with 5 bases left in between. This CDR3 spans 11 amino acids. Germline lookup yields CDR1 SGHTA and CDR2 FQGNSA. CDR3 sequence (DNA): TGTGCCAGCAGCTTATATGGCGAGCAGTACTTC. This gives the protein CASSLYGEQYF. The variable domain in full, with the rest retrieved from reference TRBV7-2 and TRBJ2-7, is GAGVSQSPSNKVTEKGKDVELRCDPISGHTALYWYRQSLGQGLEFLIYFQGNSAPDKSGLPSDRFSAERTGGSVSTLTIQRTQQEDSAVYLCASSLYGEQYFGPGTRLTVT.

V usage is TRBV29-1 and J usage is TRBJ1-2, with D unclear. The germline V gene encodes CDR1 SQVTM and CDR2 ANQGSEA. This CDR3 has 12 residues. The V and J ends lost 6 bases and 8 bases respectively, with 16 bases between them. The CDR3, as DNA: TGCAGCGTGGACCCTTTAGTAGGAGGCTACACCTTC. This encodes CSVDPLVGGYTF.

The chain links TRBV20-1 to TRBJ2-5; the match to TRBD1 covers 8 bases. The V segment lost 5 bases and the J segment 1 base; nucleotides outside the gene matches: 6. CDR1 DFQATT and CDR2 SNEGSKA come from the germline V gene (reference sequence). The CDR3 is 14 residues long. The CDR3 spells CSAGLGQVQETQYF. The CDR3, as DNA: TGCAGTGCTGGGTTGGGACAGGTCCAAGAGACCCAGTACTTC.

The V and J genes are TRBV12-3 or TRBV12-4 and TRBJ2-5, with D possibly matching TRBD2 (6 bases). V dropped 0 bases and J dropped 11 bases, with 19 bases sitting between them. This CDR3 region has 15 residues. Here the CDR3 DNA reads TGTGCCAGCAGTTTAGCAGGCGGGGCATCCTCCAAGCAGTACTTC. This translates into CASSLAGGASSKQYF.

The chain joins TRBV5-5 to TRBJ1-6; D is possibly TRBD1 (5 bases). The CDR3 has 15 amino acids. The V gene lost 3 bases and the J gene lost 5 bases, with 12 bases spanning the gap. CDR1 is SGHKS, CDR2 YYEKEE, per germline (reference sequence). The CDR3 DNA reads as TGTGCCAGCAGCTGGCTGGGACGAGATAATTCACCCCTCCACTTT. Translating gives CASSWLGRDNSPLHF.

This chain joins TRBV7-2 and TRBJ1-2, with D possibly being TRBD1 (5 bases). Germline loops: CDR1 SGHTA, CDR2 FQGNSA. V dropped 4 bases and J dropped 8 bases, with 17 bases sitting between them. The CDR3 runs 14 residues. CDR3 nucleotide sequence: TGTGCCAGCAGCTCAAGAGGTGGGGGGGGAGGCTACACCTTC. Its protein product is CASSSRGGGGGYTF. Using reference TRBV7-2 and TRBJ1-2 for the parts outside the CDR3, the full variable domain is GAGVSQSPSNKVTEKGKDVELRCDPISGHTALYWYRQSLGQGLEFLIYFQGNSAPDKSGLPSDRFSAERTGGSVSTLTIQRTQQEDSAVYLCASSSRGGGGGYTFGSGTRLTVV.

The rearrangement uses TRBV10-3 and TRBJ2-5; no firm D call. V lost 2 bases and J 5 bases, leaving 3 bases between the germline ends. There are 11 residues in the CDR3. CDR1 and CDR2 from the germline V gene are ENHRY and SYGVKD. The CDR3 loop reads CAISEGETQYF. The CDR3 region has the DNA TGTGCCATCAGTGAGGGGGAGACCCAGTACTTC.

This clonotype was seen more than once but under ten times. V gene TRBV2 combines with J gene TRBJ2-7, with a possible D match to TRBD1 (5 bases). Germline CDR1 SNHLY, CDR2 FYNNEI. V shed 3 bases and J shed 0 bases, with 9 bases lying between them. There are 14 residues in the CDR3. CDR3 amino acids: CASSEGQGSYEQYF. The CDR3 region has the DNA TGTGCCAGCAGTGAGGGGCAGGGCTCCTACGAGCAGTACTTC.

The rearrangement uses TRBV20-1 and TRBJ2-1, with 7 nucleotides matching TRBD1. The CDR3 is 14 residues long. The V segment lost 3 bases and the J segment 4 bases; nucleotides outside the gene matches: 6. CDR1 and CDR2 from the germline V gene are DFQATT and SNEGSKA (reference sequence). The CDR3 is CSASTGTVYNEQFF. For the CDR3, the DNA is TGCAGTGCTAGCACCGGGACAGTATACAATGAGCAGTTCTTC.

The V and J genes are TRBV3-1 and TRBJ1-2; maybe TRBD1 (6 bases). Trimming shortened V by 4 bases and J by 12 bases, and 24 bases separated the two germline ends. CDR3 size: 15 residues. Germline V gene lookup returns CDR1 LGHDT and CDR2 YNNKEL (reference sequence). In nucleotides, the CDR3 is TGTGCCAGCAGCCCACGGCCAGGGACACTTTACGGAGACACCTTC. Protein product: CASSPRPGTLYGDTF.

This rearrangement joins TRBV18 to TRBJ1-4; a weak D match, TRBD1 (6 bases). Germline V gene data show CDR1 as KGHSH and CDR2 as LQKENI. CDR3 size: 16 residues. V shed 3 bases and J shed 8 bases, with 19 bases lying between them. The CDR3 DNA reads TGTGCCAGCTCACCTTCACTCCGGGACAACGAAGAAAAACTGTTTTTT. As protein: CASSPSLRDNEEKLFF.

The J gene is TRBJ2-3, the V gene TRBV29-1; D possibly uses TRBD1 or TRBD2 (5 bases each). The V end was cut by 7 bases, the J end by 4 bases, with 12 bases between. The CDR3 runs to 12 residues. Germline V CDR1 and CDR2: SQVTM, ANQGSEA. Here the CDR3 reads CSGGPLADTQYF. In DNA, the CDR3 is TGCAGCGGGGGACCTTTGGCAGATACGCAGTATTTT.

The table lists this clonotype with a few counts. This sequence joins TRBV11-3 and TRBJ2-1; 9 bases agree with TRBD2. V dropped 5 bases and J dropped 1; count of bases not matched to a gene: 9. The CDR3 is 17 residues long. Germline loops: CDR1 SGHNT, CDR2 YENEEA. The CDR3, as DNA: TGTGCCAGCAGCCGTTGCGGGAGGGGGAGGTCCTACAATGAGCAGTTCTTC. This encodes CASSRCGRGRSYNEQFF.

This clonotype was counted at least ten times. The chain employs TRBV18 and TRBJ1-5; the D is unclear. The CDR3 consists of 12 residues. CDR1 KGHSH and CDR2 LQKENI come from the germline V gene. The V and J ends lost 5 bases and 5 bases respectively, with 7 bases between them. The DNA of the CDR3 is TGTGCCAGCTCAACAGAGGATCAGCCCCAGCATTTT. This encodes CASSTEDQPQHF.